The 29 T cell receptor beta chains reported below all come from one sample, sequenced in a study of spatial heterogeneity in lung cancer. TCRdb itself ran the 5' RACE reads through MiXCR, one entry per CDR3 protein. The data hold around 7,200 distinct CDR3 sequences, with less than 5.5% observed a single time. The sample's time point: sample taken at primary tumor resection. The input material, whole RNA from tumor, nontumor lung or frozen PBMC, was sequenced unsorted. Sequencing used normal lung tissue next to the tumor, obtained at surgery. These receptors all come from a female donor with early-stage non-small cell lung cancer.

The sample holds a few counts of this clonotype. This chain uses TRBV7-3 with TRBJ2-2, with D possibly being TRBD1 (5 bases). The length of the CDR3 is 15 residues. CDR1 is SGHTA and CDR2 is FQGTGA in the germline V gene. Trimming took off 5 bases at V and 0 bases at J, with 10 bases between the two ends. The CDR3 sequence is CASSPGHSNTGELFF. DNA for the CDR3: TGTGCCAGCAGCCCCGGACACTCGAACACCGGGGAGCTGTTTTTT.

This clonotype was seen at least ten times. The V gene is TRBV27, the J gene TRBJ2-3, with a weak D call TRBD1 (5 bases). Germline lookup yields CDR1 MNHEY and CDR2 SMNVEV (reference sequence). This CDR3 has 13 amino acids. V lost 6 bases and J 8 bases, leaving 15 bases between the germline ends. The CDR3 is CASSHDSRGTQYF. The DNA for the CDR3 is TGTGCCAGCAGCCACGACAGTCGCGGTACGCAGTATTTT.

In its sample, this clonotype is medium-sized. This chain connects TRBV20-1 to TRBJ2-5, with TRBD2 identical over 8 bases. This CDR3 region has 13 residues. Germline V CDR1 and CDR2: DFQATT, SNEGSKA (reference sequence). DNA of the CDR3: TGCAGCGTGGGTCTAGCGGGTCAAGAGACCCAGTACTTC. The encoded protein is CSVGLAGQETQYF.

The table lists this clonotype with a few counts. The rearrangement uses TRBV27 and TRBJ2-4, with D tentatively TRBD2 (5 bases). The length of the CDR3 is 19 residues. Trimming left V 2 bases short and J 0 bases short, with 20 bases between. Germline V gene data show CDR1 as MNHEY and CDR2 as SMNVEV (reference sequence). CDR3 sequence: CASSLLFRGEGRAKNIQYF. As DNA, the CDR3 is TGTGCCAGCAGTTTACTCTTCCGGGGAGAAGGGAGAGCCAAAAACATTCAGTACTTC.

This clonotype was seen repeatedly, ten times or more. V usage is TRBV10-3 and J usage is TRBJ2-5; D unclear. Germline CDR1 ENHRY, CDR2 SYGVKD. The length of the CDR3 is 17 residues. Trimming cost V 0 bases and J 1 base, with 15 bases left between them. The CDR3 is CAISESISRTSQETQYF. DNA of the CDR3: TGTGCCATCAGTGAGTCGATTTCGCGGACCTCCCAAGAGACCCAGTACTTC.

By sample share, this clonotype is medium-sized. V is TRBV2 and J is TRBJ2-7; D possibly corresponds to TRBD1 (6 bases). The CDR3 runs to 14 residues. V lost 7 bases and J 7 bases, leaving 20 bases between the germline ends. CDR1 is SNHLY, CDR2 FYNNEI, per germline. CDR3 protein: CASIPDWGPGEQYF. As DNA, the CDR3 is TGTGCCAGCATCCCGGACTGGGGGCCGGGGGAGCAGTACTTC.

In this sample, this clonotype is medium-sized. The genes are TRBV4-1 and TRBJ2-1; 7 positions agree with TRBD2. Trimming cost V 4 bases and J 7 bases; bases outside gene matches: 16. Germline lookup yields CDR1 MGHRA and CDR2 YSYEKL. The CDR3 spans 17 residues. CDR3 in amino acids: CASSRGGLAVLGNEQFF. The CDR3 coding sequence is TGCGCCAGCAGCCGGGGTGGTCTAGCGGTCCTGGGGAATGAGCAGTTCTTC.

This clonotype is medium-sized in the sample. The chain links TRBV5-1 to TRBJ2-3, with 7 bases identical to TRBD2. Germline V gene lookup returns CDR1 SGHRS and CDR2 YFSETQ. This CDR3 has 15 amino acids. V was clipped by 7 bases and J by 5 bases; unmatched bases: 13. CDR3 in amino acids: CASCTSVPSGDTQYF. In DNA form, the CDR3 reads TGCGCCAGCTGTACTAGCGTTCCCTCGGGAGATACGCAGTATTTT.

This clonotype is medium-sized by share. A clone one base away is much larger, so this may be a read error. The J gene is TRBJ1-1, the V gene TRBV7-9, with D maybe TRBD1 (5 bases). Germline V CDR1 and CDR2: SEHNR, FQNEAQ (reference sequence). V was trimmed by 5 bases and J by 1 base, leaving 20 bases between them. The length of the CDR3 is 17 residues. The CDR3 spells CASSLSGSPGRNTEAFF. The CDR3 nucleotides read TGTGCCAGCAGCCTTTCAGGGTCCCCCGGGAGGAACACTGAAGCTTTCTTT.

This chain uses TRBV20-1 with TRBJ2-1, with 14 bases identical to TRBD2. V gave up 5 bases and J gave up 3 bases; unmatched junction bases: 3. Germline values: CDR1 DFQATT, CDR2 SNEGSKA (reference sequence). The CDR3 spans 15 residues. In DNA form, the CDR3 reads TGCAGTGCTGGGGGACTAGCGGGAGACTACAATGAGCAGTTCTTC. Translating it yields CSAGGLAGDYNEQFF.

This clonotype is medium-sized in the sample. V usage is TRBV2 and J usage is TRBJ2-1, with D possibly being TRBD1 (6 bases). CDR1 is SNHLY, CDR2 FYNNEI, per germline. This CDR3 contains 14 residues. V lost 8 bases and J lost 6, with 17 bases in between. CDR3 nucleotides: TGTGCCAGCCTCGGGGACCGAGGGGGCAATGAGCAGTTCTTC. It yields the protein CASLGDRGGNEQFF.

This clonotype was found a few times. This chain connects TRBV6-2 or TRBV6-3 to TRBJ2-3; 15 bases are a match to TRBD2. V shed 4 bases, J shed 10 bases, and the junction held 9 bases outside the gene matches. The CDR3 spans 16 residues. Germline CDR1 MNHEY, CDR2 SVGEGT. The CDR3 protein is CASSSPGTSGRLAQYF. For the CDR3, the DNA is TGTGCCAGCAGTTCCCCCGGGACTAGCGGGAGGTTGGCGCAGTATTTT.

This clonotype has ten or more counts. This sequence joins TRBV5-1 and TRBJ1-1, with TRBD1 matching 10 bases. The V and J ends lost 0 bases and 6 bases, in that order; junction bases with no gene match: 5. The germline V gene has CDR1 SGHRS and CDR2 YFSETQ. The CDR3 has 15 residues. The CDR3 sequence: CASSLGQGATAEAFF. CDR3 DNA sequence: TGCGCCAGCAGCTTGGGACAGGGGGCCACCGCTGAAGCTTTCTTT.

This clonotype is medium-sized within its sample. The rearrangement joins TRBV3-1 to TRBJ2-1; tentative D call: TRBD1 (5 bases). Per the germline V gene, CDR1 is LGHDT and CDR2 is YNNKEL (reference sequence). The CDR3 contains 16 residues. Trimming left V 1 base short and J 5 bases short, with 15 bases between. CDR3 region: CASSQVYRPVNNEQFF. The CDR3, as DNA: TGTGCCAGCAGCCAAGTTTACAGGCCTGTAAACAATGAGCAGTTCTTC.

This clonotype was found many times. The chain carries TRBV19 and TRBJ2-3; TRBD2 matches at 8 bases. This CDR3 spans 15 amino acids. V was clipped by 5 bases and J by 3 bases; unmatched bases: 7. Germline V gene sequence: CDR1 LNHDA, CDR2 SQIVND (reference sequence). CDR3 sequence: CASSQPGLGTDTQYF. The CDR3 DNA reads TGTGCCAGTAGTCAACCGGGACTAGGGACAGATACGCAGTATTTT.

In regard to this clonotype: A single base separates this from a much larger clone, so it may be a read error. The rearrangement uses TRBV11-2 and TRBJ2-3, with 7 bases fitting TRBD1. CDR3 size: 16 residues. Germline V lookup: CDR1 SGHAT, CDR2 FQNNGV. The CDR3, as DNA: TGTGTCAGCAGCCCAAGGACAGGCGCTAGCACAGATACGCAGTATTTT. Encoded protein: CVSSPRTGASTDTQYF.

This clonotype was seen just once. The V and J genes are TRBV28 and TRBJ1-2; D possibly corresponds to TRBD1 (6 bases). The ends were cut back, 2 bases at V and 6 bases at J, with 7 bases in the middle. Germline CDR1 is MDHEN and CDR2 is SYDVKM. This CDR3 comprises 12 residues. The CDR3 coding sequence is TGTGCCAGCAGTTTAGCAGGGGATGGCTACACCTTC. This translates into CASSLAGDGYTF.

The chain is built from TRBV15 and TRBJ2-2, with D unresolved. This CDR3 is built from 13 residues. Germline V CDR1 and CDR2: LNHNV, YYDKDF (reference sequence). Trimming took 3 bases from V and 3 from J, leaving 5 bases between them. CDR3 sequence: CATSSLYTGELFF. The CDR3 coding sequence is TGTGCCACCAGCAGCTTGTACACCGGGGAGCTGTTTTTT.

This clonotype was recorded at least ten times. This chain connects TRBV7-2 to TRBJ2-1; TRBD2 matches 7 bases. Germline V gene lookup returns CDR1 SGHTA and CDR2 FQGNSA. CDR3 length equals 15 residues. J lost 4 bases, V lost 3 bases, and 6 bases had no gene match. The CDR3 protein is CASSLSGILYNEQFF. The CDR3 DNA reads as TGTGCCAGCAGCTTGAGCGGGATCCTTTACAATGAGCAGTTCTTC.

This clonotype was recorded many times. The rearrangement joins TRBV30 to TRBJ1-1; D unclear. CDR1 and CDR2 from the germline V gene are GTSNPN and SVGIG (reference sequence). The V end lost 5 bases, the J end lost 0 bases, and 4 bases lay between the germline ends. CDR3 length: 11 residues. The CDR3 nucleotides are TGTGCCTGGCGAATGAACACTGAAGCTTTCTTT. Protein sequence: CAWRMNTEAFF.

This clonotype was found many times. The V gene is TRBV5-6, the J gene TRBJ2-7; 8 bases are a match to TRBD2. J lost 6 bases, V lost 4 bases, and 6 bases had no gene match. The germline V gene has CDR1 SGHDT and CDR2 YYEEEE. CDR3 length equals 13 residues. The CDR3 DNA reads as TGTGCCAGCAGCACCCGGGGGGGTCTCGAGCAGTACTTC. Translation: CASSTRGGLEQYF. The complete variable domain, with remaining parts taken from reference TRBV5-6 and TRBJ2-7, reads DAGVTQSPTHLIKTRGQQVTLRCSPKSGHDTVSWYQQALGQGPQFIFQYYEEEERQRGNFPDRFSGHQFPNYSSELNVNALLLGDSALYLCASSTRGGLEQYFGPGTRLTVT.

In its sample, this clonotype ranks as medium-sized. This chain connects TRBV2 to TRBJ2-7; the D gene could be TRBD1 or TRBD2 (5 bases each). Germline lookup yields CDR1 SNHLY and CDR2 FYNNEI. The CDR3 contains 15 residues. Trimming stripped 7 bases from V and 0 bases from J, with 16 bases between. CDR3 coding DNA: TGTGCCAGCACCGACCCCGGGACGGTCTCCTACGAGCAGTACTTC. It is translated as CASTDPGTVSYEQYF.

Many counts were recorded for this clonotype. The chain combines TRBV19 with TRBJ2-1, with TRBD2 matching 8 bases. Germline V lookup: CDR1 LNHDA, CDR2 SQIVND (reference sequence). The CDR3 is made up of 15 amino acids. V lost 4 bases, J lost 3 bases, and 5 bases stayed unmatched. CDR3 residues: CASSKTSGDYNEQFF. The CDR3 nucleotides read TGTGCCAGTAGTAAAACTAGCGGCGACTACAATGAGCAGTTCTTC. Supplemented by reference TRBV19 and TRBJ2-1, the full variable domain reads DGGITQSPKYLFRKEGQNVTLSCEQNLNHDAMYWYRQDPGQGLRLIYYSQIVNDFQKGDIAEGYSVSREKKESFPLTVTSAQKNPTAFYLCASSKTSGDYNEQFFGPGTRLTVL.

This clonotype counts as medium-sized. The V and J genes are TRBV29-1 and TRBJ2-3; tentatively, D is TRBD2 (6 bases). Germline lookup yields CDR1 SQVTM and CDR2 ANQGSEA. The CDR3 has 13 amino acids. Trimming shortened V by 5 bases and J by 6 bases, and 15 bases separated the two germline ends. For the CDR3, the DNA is TGCAGCGTTCGAACTAGCTGGACGGATACGCAGTATTTT. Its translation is CSVRTSWTDTQYF.

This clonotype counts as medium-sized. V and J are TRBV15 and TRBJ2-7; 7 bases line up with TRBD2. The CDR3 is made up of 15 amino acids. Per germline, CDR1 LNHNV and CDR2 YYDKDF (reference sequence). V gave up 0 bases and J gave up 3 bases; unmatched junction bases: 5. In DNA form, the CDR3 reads TGTGCCACCAGCAGAGATGGCGGGGGAGGCTACGAGCAGTACTTC. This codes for CATSRDGGGGYEQYF.

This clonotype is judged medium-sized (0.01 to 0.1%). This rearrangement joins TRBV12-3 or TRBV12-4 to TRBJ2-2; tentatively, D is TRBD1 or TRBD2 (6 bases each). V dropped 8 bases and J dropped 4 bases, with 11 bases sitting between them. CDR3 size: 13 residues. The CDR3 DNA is TGTGCCAGCCGGGGGCGGACCACCGGGGAGCTGTTTTTT. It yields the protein CASRGRTTGELFF.

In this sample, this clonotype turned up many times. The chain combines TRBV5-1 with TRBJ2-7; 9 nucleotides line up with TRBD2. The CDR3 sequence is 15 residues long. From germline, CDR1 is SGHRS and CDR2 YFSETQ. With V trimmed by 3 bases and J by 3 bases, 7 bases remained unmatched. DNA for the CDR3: TGCGCCAGCAGCTCTTACTGGACTAGCGACTACGAGCAGTACTTC. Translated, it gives CASSSYWTSDYEQYF.

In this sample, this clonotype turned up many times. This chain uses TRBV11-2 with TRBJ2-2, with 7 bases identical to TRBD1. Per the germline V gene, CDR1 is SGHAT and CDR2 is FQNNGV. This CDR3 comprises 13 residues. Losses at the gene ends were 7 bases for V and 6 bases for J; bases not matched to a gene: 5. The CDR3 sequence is CASTGQGAGELFF. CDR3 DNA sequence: TGTGCCAGCACCGGGCAGGGGGCCGGGGAGCTGTTTTTT. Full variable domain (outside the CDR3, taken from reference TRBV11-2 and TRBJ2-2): EAGVAQSPRYKIIEKRQSVAFWCNPISGHATLYWYQQILGQGPKLLIQFQNNGVVDDSQLPKDRFSAERLKGVDSTLKIQPAKLEDSAVYLCASTGQGAGELFFGEGSRLTVL.

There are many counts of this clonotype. The DNA for the CDR3 is TGTGCCAGCAGCTCAGGGGGTCGGGGGGAGACCCAGTACTTC. This encodes CASSSGGRGETQYF. V gene TRBV7-8 combines with J gene TRBJ2-5, with D maybe TRBD1 (7 bases). The CDR3 covers 14 residues. Trimming shortened V by 4 bases and J by 5 bases, and 14 bases separated the two germline ends. CDR1 SGHVS and CDR2 FQNEAQ come from the germline V gene.